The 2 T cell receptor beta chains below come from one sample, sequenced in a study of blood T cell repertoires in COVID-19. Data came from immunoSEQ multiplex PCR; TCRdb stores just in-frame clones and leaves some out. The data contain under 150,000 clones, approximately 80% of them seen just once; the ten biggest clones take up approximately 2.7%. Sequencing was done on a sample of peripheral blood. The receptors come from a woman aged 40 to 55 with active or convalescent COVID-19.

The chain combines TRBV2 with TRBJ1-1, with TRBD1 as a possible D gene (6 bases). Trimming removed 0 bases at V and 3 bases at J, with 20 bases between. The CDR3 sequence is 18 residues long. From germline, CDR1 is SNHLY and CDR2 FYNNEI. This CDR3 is CASSEARRMGEGDTEAFF. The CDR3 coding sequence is TGTGCCAGCAGTGAAGCCCGTCGTATGGGAGAGGGGGACACTGAAGCTTTCTTT.

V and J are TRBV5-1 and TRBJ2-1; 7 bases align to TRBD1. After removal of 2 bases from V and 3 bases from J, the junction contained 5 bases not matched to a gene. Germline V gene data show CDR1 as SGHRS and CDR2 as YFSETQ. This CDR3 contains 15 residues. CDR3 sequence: CASSLYRGFYNEQFF. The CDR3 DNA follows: TGCGCCAGCAGCTTATACAGGGGATTCTACAATGAGCAGTTCTTC. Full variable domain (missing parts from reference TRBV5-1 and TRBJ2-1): KAGVTQTPRYLIKTRGQQVTLSCSPISGHRSVSWYQQTPGQGLQFLFEYFSETQRNKGNFPGRFSGRQFSNSRSEMNVSTLELGDSALYLCASSLYRGFYNEQFFGPGTRLTVL.